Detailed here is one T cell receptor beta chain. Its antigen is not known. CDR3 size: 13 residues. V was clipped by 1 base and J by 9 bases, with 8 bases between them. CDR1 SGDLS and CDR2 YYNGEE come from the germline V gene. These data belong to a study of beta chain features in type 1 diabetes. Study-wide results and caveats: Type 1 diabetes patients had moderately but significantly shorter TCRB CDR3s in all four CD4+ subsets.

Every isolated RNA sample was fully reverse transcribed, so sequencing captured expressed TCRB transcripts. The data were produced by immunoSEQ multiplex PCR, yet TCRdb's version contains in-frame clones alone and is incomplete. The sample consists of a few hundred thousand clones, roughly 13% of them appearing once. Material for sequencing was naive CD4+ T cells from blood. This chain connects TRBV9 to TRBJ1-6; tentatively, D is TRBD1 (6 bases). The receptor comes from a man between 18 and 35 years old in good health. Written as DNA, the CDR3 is TGTGCCAGCAGCGTACAGGGGAGTTCACCCCTCCACTTT. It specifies CASSVQGSSPLHF.